This T cell receptor beta chain is from a study of cytomegalovirus exposure and HLA in healthy donors. Primers for the PCR totalled 60 Vbeta and 13 Jbeta. Per the original methods: In a later analysis, around 12 million of approximately 86 million unique beta chains occurred in at least two donors. Clones were sequenced by immunoSEQ multiplex PCR, and TCRdb holds only the in-frame ones, with some missing. D and trimming come from the DNA, and the V and J calls and clone size come from that table. The sample has approximately 240,000 clones, around 89% seen once. As concerns this clone: Its antigen is still unknown.

V was cut by 0 bases and J by 0 bases, with 6 bases left in between. The CDR3 length is 14 residues. Looked up from germline, CDR1 is LGHNA and CDR2 is YNFKEQ. Whole-study findings and limits: Indistinguishable V segments such as TRBV6-2 and TRBV6-3 were excluded. According to the study, roughly 180 TCR beta chains were cytomegalovirus-associated.

The TCR comes from a woman aged 18 to 35 in good health and CMV-seronegative. The genes are TRBV4-2 and TRBJ2-7; D gene uncertain. The sequenced material came from PBMCs. The CDR3 DNA follows: TGTGCCAGCAGCCAAGATCCGCGCTCCTACGAGCAGTACTTC. Its translation: CASSQDPRSYEQYF.